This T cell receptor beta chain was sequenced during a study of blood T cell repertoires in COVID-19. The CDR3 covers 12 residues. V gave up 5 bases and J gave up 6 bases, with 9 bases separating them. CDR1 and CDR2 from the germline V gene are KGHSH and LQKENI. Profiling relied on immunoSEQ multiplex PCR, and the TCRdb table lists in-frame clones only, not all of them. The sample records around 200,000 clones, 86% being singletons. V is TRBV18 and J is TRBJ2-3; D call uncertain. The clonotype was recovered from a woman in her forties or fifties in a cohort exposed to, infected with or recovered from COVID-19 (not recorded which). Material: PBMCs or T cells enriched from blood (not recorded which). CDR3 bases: TGTGCCAGCTCATCCTTTTCGGATACGCAGTATTTT. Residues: CASSSFSDTQYF.